The 22 T cell receptor beta chains given below trace back to one sample, sequenced in a study of T cell responses to AZD1222 COVID-19 vaccine. Libraries were prepared by immunoSEQ multiplex PCR; TCRdb keeps only in-frame clonotypes and omits some of them. This table has more than 60,000 clones, 85% appearing once. The material sequenced was peripheral blood, taken on day 0 of AZD1222 vaccination. All receptors come from an adult in good health.

V is TRBV10-3 and J is TRBJ2-7; D tentatively reads TRBD1 or TRBD2 (5 bases each). This CDR3 contains 18 residues. The V and J ends lost 6 bases and 0 bases respectively, with 24 bases between them. From germline, CDR1 is ENHRY and CDR2 SYGVKD. In nucleotides, the CDR3 is TGTGCCATCAGGACGACCCCGGGACCGGATTTTAGCTCCTACGAGCAGTACTTC. Its translation is CAIRTTPGPDFSSYEQYF.

The rearrangement links TRBV11-2 to TRBJ2-1; a weak D match, TRBD2 (7 bases). Trimming removed 1 base at V and 9 bases at J, with 13 bases between. Germline lookup yields CDR1 SGHAT and CDR2 FQNNGV. The CDR3 extends over 14 amino acids. CDR3 region: CASSLVRGAGEQFF. Here the CDR3 DNA reads TGTGCCAGCAGCTTAGTTCGGGGGGCGGGTGAGCAGTTCTTC.

This chain connects TRBV29-1 to TRBJ1-4; weak D call: TRBD1 (5 bases). CDR1 is SQVTM and CDR2 is ANQGSEA in the germline V gene. This CDR3 is built from 13 residues. Trimming removed 3 bases at V and 7 bases at J, with 12 bases between. The CDR3 sequence: CSVEVSGLEKLFF. CDR3 nucleotide sequence: TGCAGCGTTGAGGTATCGGGGCTTGAAAAACTGTTTTTT.

This rearrangement joins TRBV10-2 to TRBJ2-1, with D maybe TRBD2 (5 bases). The CDR3 has 12 amino acids. V shed 4 bases and J shed 12 bases, with 13 bases lying between them. The germline CDR1 and CDR2 sequences are WSHSY and SAAADI. The CDR3 DNA sequence: TGCGCCAGCAGTGCAATAGCGAACGGGCAGTTCTTC. Encoded protein: CASSAIANGQFF.

This clone is a singleton in its sample. The gene calls are TRBV7-2 and TRBJ1-5, with 10 nucleotides matching TRBD1. Germline V lookup: CDR1 SGHTA, CDR2 FQGNSA. V lost 1 base and J lost 7; bases outside the gene matches: 7. The CDR3 is made up of 16 amino acids. DNA for the CDR3: TGTGCCAGCAGCTTAGGTGGGACAGGGGCCGGCCAGCCCCAGCATTTT. It encodes CASSLGGTGAGQPQHF.

This clone appeared once. The chain has TRBV19 and TRBJ2-1; no definite D call. CDR3 length equals 13 residues. CDR1 is LNHDA, CDR2 SQIVND, per germline (reference sequence). Trimming shortened V by 1 base and J by 4 bases, and 5 bases separated the two germline ends. The CDR3 spells CASSIGAYNEQFF. CDR3 nucleotide sequence: TGTGCCAGTAGTATAGGAGCGTACAATGAGCAGTTCTTC.

This rearrangement joins TRBV2 to TRBJ1-5; TRBD1 matches 8 bases. This CDR3 spans 14 amino acids. V trimming: 5 bases; J trimming: 7 bases; junction bases outside the gene matches: 7. Germline lookup yields CDR1 SNHLY and CDR2 FYNNEI. The CDR3 bases are TGTGCCAGCAGTACGGACAGGGTAGGGCAGCCCCAGCATTTT. Amino acids: CASSTDRVGQPQHF.

This clone has just a few counts. The chain's CDR3 is CASSDPAKGNTIYF. As DNA, the CDR3 is TGTGCCAGCAGTGACCCCGCAAAAGGAAACACCATATATTTT. V usage is TRBV25-1 and J usage is TRBJ1-3; D remains ambiguous. Trimming stripped 3 bases from V and 4 bases from J, with 10 bases between. Germline CDR1 MGHDK, CDR2 SYGVNS. The CDR3 loop spans 14 amino acids.

V gene TRBV14 combines with J gene TRBJ2-1; maybe TRBD2 (5 bases). This CDR3 contains 14 residues. CDR1 SGHDN and CDR2 FVKESK come from the germline V gene. V was cut by 3 bases and J by 4 bases, with 10 bases left in between. As DNA, the CDR3 is TGTGCCAGCAGCCATGGACTGAGTTACAATGAGCAGTTCTTC. Translation: CASSHGLSYNEQFF. Combining the CDR3 with reference TRBV14 and TRBJ2-1 gives the whole variable domain EAGVTQFPSHSVIEKGQTVTLRCDPISGHDNLYWYRRVMGKEIKFLLHFVKESKQDESGMPNNRFLAERTGGTYSTLKVQPAELEDSGVYFCASSHGLSYNEQFFGPGTRLTVL.

The table lists this clone with a few counts. The V call is TRBV23-1, the J call TRBJ2-7; 7 positions agree with TRBD2. TRBV23-1 is marked as an open reading frame, function uncertain. The ends lost 5 bases at V and 4 bases at J; junction bases unmatched: 14. The CDR3 sequence is 16 residues long. The CDR3 coding sequence is TGCGCCAGCAGTGAGCAGTCGGAGCCTAGCGGTTACGAGCAGTACTTC. It specifies CASSEQSEPSGYEQYF.

The chain joins TRBV7-9 to TRBJ1-4; TRBD1 agrees at 9 bases. This CDR3 contains 14 residues. Germline trimming cut 3 bases from V and 5 bases from J; bases unmatched to any gene: 1. CDR1 is SEHNR and CDR2 is FQNEAQ in the germline V gene (reference sequence). CDR3 amino acids: CASSLGTGNEKLFF. The CDR3 nucleotides are TGTGCCAGCAGCTTGGGGACAGGGAATGAAAAACTGTTTTTT. The entire variable domain, with the rest obtained from reference TRBV7-9 and TRBJ1-4, is as follows: DTGVSQNPRHKITKRGQNVTFRCDPISEHNRLYWYRQTLGQGPEFLTYFQNEAQLEKSRLLSDRFSAERPKGSFSTLEIQRTEQGDSAMYLCASSLGTGNEKLFFGSGTQLSVL.

This chain uses TRBV5-5 with TRBJ2-7; D unresolved. The germline V gene encodes CDR1 SGHKS and CDR2 YYEKEE (reference sequence). The V end lost 3 bases, the J end lost 4 bases, and 11 bases lay between the germline ends. CDR3 length equals 13 residues. CDR3 nucleotides: TGTGCCAGCAGCTGGCGCTTGGGTTACGAGCAGTACTTC. Protein: CASSWRLGYEQYF.

The chain couples TRBV2 to TRBJ1-1, with a tentative D call TRBD1 (6 bases). V was clipped by 9 bases and J by 1 base, with 12 bases between them. Germline V gene data show CDR1 as SNHLY and CDR2 as FYNNEI. The CDR3 sequence is 13 residues long. The CDR3 here is CASGLGQNTEAFF. CDR3 DNA: TGTGCCAGTGGGTTGGGACAGAACACTGAAGCTTTCTTT.

The chain uses TRBV13 and TRBJ2-7; D unclear. This CDR3 is built from 13 residues. The ends were cut back, 5 bases at V and 3 bases at J, with 11 bases in the middle. Germline V gives CDR1 PRHDT, CDR2 FYEKMQ (reference sequence). The CDR3 protein is CASSLPTFYEQYF. CDR3 DNA: TGTGCCAGCAGCCTTCCTACGTTCTACGAGCAGTACTTC.

V and J are TRBV13 and TRBJ2-4; 7 bases are a match to TRBD1. The germline gives CDR1 PRHDT, CDR2 FYEKMQ (reference sequence). The ends lost 5 bases at V and 7 bases at J; junction bases unmatched: 8. The length of the CDR3 is 14 residues. Here the CDR3 reads CASSPTGQTNIQYF. The CDR3 DNA reads as TGTGCCAGCAGCCCGACGGGACAGACGAACATTCAGTACTTC.

V gene TRBV5-1 combines with J gene TRBJ1-2; 11 positions match TRBD1. The CDR3 spans 16 residues. V shed 1 base and J 3 bases; nucleotides not matched to a gene: 5. CDR1 is SGHRS, CDR2 YFSETQ, per germline. CDR3 residues: CASSLRTGGRDYGYTF. The DNA of the CDR3 is TGCGCCAGCAGCTTGAGGACAGGGGGCAGGGACTATGGCTACACCTTC.

This clone was observed a handful of times. The rearrangement joins TRBV19 to TRBJ1-2; D remains ambiguous. The V end lost 3 bases, the J end lost 1 base, and 15 bases lay between the germline ends. Germline-derived CDR1 and CDR2 are LNHDA and SQIVND (reference sequence). The CDR3 contains 16 residues. The CDR3, as DNA: TGTGCCAGTAGTATGAGAGCGTCCCCCTTTAACTATGGCTACACCTTC. It codes for CASSMRASPFNYGYTF.

The chain carries TRBV30 and TRBJ1-2; TRBD1 might be the D (6 bases). Trimming took off 1 base at V and 8 bases at J, with 14 bases between the two ends. The germline V gene has CDR1 GTSNPN and CDR2 SVGIG (reference sequence). The CDR3 covers 13 residues. The CDR3 nucleotides are TGTGCCTGGAGTGAGACGACAGGTCCGGGCTACACCTTC. Its translation is CAWSETTGPGYTF.

The chain combines TRBV11-3 with TRBJ2-5; tentatively, D is TRBD2 (7 bases). The CDR3 is 14 amino acids. V lost 4 bases to trimming and J lost 3 bases, with 12 bases between them. Germline V gene data show CDR1 as SGHNT and CDR2 as YENEEA. This chain's CDR3 is CASSSGGRKETQYF. The CDR3 nucleotides are TGTGCCAGCAGCTCCGGGGGGCGGAAAGAGACCCAGTACTTC.

Worth noting for this clone: Its ends do not fully match the called genes, so a read error is possible. V usage is TRBV3-1 (or the pseudogene TRBV3-2) and J usage is TRBJ1-2; D gene uncertain. CDR3 size: 15 residues. From germline, CDR1 is LGHDT and CDR2 YNNKEL (reference sequence). DNA for the CDR3: TGTGCCAGCACCCAAGGGTACAGCCTTAGGGATGGCTACACCTTC. Amino acid sequence: CASTQGYSLRDGYTF.

The chain links TRBV29-1 to TRBJ1-5; D unresolved. V was clipped by 7 bases and J by 4 bases, with 14 bases between them. The CDR3 covers 13 residues. Germline V gene sequence: CDR1 SQVTM, CDR2 ANQGSEA. The CDR3 sequence: CSAQPGGNQPQHF. CDR3 DNA: TGCAGCGCTCAGCCCGGCGGGAATCAGCCCCAGCATTTT.

This chain joins TRBV18 and TRBJ2-2; 10 bases are shared with TRBD2. After removal of 5 bases from V and 0 bases from J, the junction contained 9 bases not matched to a gene. CDR1 KGHSH and CDR2 LQKENI come from the germline V gene. This CDR3 is 18 amino acids long. CDR3 nucleotide sequence: TGTGCCAGCTCATTGGTCGAAGCGGGGGGGCCGAACACCGGGGAGCTGTTTTTT. This encodes CASSLVEAGGPNTGELFF.